These 31 T cell receptor beta chains were sequenced from one sample in a study of T-cell memory formation after mild COVID-19. TCRdb analysed the 5' RACE reads with MiXCR anew, one entry per CDR3 protein. The sample has 300,000 to 400,000 distinct CDR3 sequences, about an eighth seen once. Material: PBMCs or a T cell subset sorted from them (not recorded which). Receptors were obtained from a man younger than 35 who had mild COVID-19 (a few samples of this study predate the infection). Cell type and time point are not known.

This clonotype was seen more than once but under ten times. This chain connects TRBV3-1 to TRBJ2-3; TRBD1 or TRBD2 may be the D gene (5 bases each). V was clipped by 1 base and J by 0 bases, with 11 bases between them. CDR1 is LGHDT and CDR2 is YNNKEL in the germline V gene (reference sequence). The length of the CDR3 is 16 residues. CDR3 sequence (DNA): TGTGCCAGCAGCCAAGGGGCAGGGAGTAGCACAGATACGCAGTATTTT. It specifies CASSQGAGSSTDTQYF.

The genes are TRBV20-1 and TRBJ1-2; D is perhaps TRBD1 (5 bases). V dropped 1 base and J dropped 2 bases, with 8 bases sitting between them. CDR1 is DFQATT and CDR2 is SNEGSKA in the germline V gene (reference sequence). This CDR3 spans 13 amino acids. The CDR3: CSARVPGNYGYTF. In nucleotides, the CDR3 is TGCAGTGCTAGAGTCCCAGGGAACTATGGCTACACCTTC.

In regard to this clonotype: Compared with germline, one end of the junction differs, possibly owing to a read error. V and J are TRBV19 and TRBJ2-2; TRBD2 agrees at 11 bases. Germline V gives CDR1 LNHDA, CDR2 SQIVND (reference sequence). The CDR3 totals 17 residues. The CDR3 protein is CASSSLSSGRNTEELFF. CDR3 DNA sequence: TGTGCCAGTAGCTCCCTTTCTAGCGGGAGGAACACCGAGGAGCTGTTTTTT.

The J gene is TRBJ2-7, the V gene TRBV6-5; 8 bases line up with TRBD2. Germline CDR1 and CDR2: MNHEY and SVGAGI. J gave up 6 bases and V 2 bases, and 9 bases lay outside the gene matches. This CDR3 has 15 amino acids. Here the CDR3 reads CASSYGSGGGSEQYF. CDR3 nucleotide sequence: TGTGCCAGCAGTTACGGCTCGGGGGGGGGCTCCGAGCAGTACTTC.

This clonotype was counted only a few times. The chain is built from TRBV5-1 and TRBJ1-1, with D perhaps matching TRBD1 (6 bases). The CDR3 is 13 amino acids. Trimming stripped 2 bases from V and 8 bases from J, with 13 bases between. CDR1 SGHRS and CDR2 YFSETQ come from the germline V gene. CDR3 protein: CASSLPSDREAFF. The CDR3 bases are TGCGCCAGCAGCTTACCCAGTGACAGGGAAGCTTTCTTT.

V usage is TRBV7-6 and J usage is TRBJ2-7, with D tentatively TRBD2 (5 bases). The ends were cut back, 0 bases at V and 0 bases at J, with 15 bases in the middle. This CDR3 is built from 17 residues. CDR1 is SGHVS, CDR2 FNYEAQ, per germline. CDR3 in amino acids: CASSLASGRSPSYEQYV. DNA of the CDR3: TGTGCCAGCAGCTTAGCCTCGGGGAGAAGTCCCTCCTACGAGCAGTACGTC.

In its sample, this clonotype was seen once. In DNA form, the CDR3 reads TGTGCCAGCAGCGGAGGATTCTATGGCTACACCTTC. The encoded protein is CASSGGFYGYTF. The chain combines TRBV12-3 or TRBV12-4 with TRBJ1-2; D is ambiguous. The V gene lost 6 bases and the J gene lost 4 bases, with 9 bases spanning the gap. The CDR3 is made up of 12 amino acids.

This chain uses TRBV28 with TRBJ2-2; perhaps D is TRBD1 or TRBD2 (5 bases each). This CDR3 is 15 amino acids long. V lost 5 bases, J lost 4 bases, and 14 bases lay in between. Germline V CDR1 and CDR2: MDHEN, SYDVKM. The CDR3 region is CASSAPGTLTGELFF. CDR3 in DNA: TGTGCCAGCAGTGCACCCGGGACCCTCACCGGGGAGCTGTTTTTT.

This clonotype was found a few times. This sequence joins TRBV7-2 and TRBJ1-4, with 7 bases lining up with TRBD1. The germline gives CDR1 SGHTA, CDR2 FQGNSA. The CDR3 spans 15 residues. Trimming took 4 bases from V and 4 from J; bases not matched to a gene: 6. The CDR3 loop is CASSSPGGDNEKLFF. CDR3 in DNA: TGTGCCAGCAGCTCTCCAGGGGGGGATAATGAAAAACTGTTTTTT. The full variable domain, with the rest looked up from reference TRBV7-2 and TRBJ1-4, is GAGVSQSPSNKVTEKGKDVELRCDPISGHTALYWYRQSLGQGLEFLIYFQGNSAPDKSGLPSDRFSAERTGGSVSTLTIQRTQQEDSAVYLCASSSPGGDNEKLFFGSGTQLSVL.

This clonotype appeared a few times. The chain uses TRBV18 and TRBJ1-4, with 7 bases lining up with TRBD1. After removal of 6 bases from V and 5 bases from J, the junction contained 6 bases not matched to a gene. Germline V gene lookup returns CDR1 KGHSH and CDR2 LQKENI. This CDR3 has 14 amino acids. CDR3: CASSDRERNEKLFF. CDR3 DNA: TGTGCCAGCTCCGACAGGGAAAGAAATGAAAAACTGTTTTTT.

This chain joins TRBV7-2 and TRBJ2-7, with D possibly being TRBD2 (6 bases). Germline CDR1 is SGHTA and CDR2 is FQGNSA. V lost 3 bases to trimming and J lost 6 bases, with 9 bases between them. This CDR3 has 12 amino acids. The CDR3 DNA follows: TGTGCCAGCAGCTTTGGGGACTTCGAGCAGTACTTC. It translates to CASSFGDFEQYF.

The chain recombines TRBV7-3 with TRBJ2-1; 10 bases match TRBD2. The CDR3 runs 15 residues. CDR1 and CDR2 from the germline V gene are SGHTA and FQGTGA. V lost 4 bases and J lost 4; bases outside the gene matches: 4. The CDR3 bases are TGTGCCAGCAGCTCCGGGACTAGCGTTTACAATGAGCAGTTCTTC. It encodes CASSSGTSVYNEQFF.

The sample holds a few counts of this clonotype. J is TRBJ2-3 and V is TRBV27; D not certain. V was shortened by 3 bases and J by 7 bases, with 11 bases between the two germline ends. Germline CDR1 MNHEY, CDR2 SMNVEV (reference sequence). CDR3 size: 13 residues. CDR3 protein: CASSFTPAYTQYF. CDR3 bases: TGTGCCAGCAGTTTTACGCCGGCGTATACGCAGTATTTT.

The V call is TRBV7-2, the J call TRBJ1-2; TRBD1 matches at 8 bases. CDR3 length: 13 amino acids. J gave up 6 bases and V 6 bases, and 6 bases lay outside the gene matches. Germline CDR1 and CDR2: SGHTA and FQGNSA. CDR3 residues: CASSPDRGNGYTF. In DNA form, the CDR3 reads TGTGCCAGCAGTCCCGACAGGGGAAATGGCTACACCTTC.

This clonotype was observed a few times. The chain's CDR3 is CASSQEPSGAGELFF. The CDR3 region has the DNA TGCGCCAGCAGCCAAGAGCCTAGTGGAGCCGGGGAGCTGTTTTTT. The chain is built from TRBV4-3 and TRBJ2-2, with D unresolved. V gave up 0 bases and J gave up 6 bases, with 11 bases separating them. Germline-derived CDR1 and CDR2 are LGHNA and YSLEER. This CDR3 has 15 residues.

This clonotype was counted many times. The V call is TRBV12-3 or TRBV12-4, the J call TRBJ2-1, with unresolved D. The V and J ends lost 5 bases and 6 bases respectively, with 5 bases between them. The CDR3 is 11 residues long. The CDR3 DNA follows: TGTGCCAGCAGTCAATTCAATGAGCAGTTCTTC. Translation: CASSQFNEQFF.

This clonotype has a handful of counts. V usage is TRBV27 and J usage is TRBJ2-4; D remains ambiguous. The germline V gene encodes CDR1 MNHEY and CDR2 SMNVEV (reference sequence). The CDR3 is made up of 14 amino acids. Trimming removed 6 bases from V and 0 bases from J, with 9 bases in between. The CDR3 here is CASRDGGAKNIQYF. In nucleotides, the CDR3 is TGTGCCAGCAGGGACGGCGGAGCCAAAAACATTCAGTACTTC.

This sequence joins TRBV5-1 and TRBJ1-6, with 10 bases matching TRBD1. The CDR3 runs to 18 residues. The germline V gene has CDR1 SGHRS and CDR2 YFSETQ. The V gene end was trimmed by 4 bases and the J gene end by 0 bases; junction bases not matched to a gene: 7. CDR3 residues: CASSAGTGVSSYNSPLHF. CDR3 DNA sequence: TGCGCCAGCAGCGCCGGGACAGGGGTTAGCTCCTATAATTCACCCCTCCACTTT.

This sequence joins TRBV5-6 and TRBJ1-1; possibly TRBD1 for D (6 bases). CDR1 is SGHDT, CDR2 YYEEEE, per germline. This CDR3 comprises 16 residues. V lost 4 bases and J lost 4, with 20 bases in between. CDR3 region: CASSRLPGALGTEAFF. CDR3 coding DNA: TGTGCCAGCAGCCGACTACCGGGGGCTTTGGGCACTGAAGCTTTCTTT.

This clonotype was counted a few times. This rearrangement joins TRBV7-8 to TRBJ2-5; the match to TRBD1 covers 9 bases. Germline lookup yields CDR1 SGHVS and CDR2 FQNEAQ. The ends lost 5 bases at V and 5 bases at J; junction bases unmatched: 12. The CDR3 consists of 16 residues. CDR3 sequence: CASSPSRDRAGETQYF. The CDR3 DNA reads TGTGCCAGCAGCCCCAGCAGGGACAGGGCGGGGGAGACCCAGTACTTC. The entire variable domain, with the rest obtained from reference TRBV7-8 and TRBJ2-5, is as follows: GAGVSQSPRYKVAKRGQDVALRCDPISGHVSLFWYQQALGQGPEFLTYFQNEAQLDKSGLPSDRFFAERPEGSVSTLKIQRTQQEDSAVYLCASSPSRDRAGETQYFGPGTRLLVL.

This clonotype was found a few times. The chain carries TRBV12-3 or TRBV12-4 and TRBJ1-2; TRBD1 might be the D (6 bases). CDR3 size: 13 residues. Deletions cut 7 bases from V and 4 bases from J, with 13 bases between. CDR3 sequence reads: CASTPGGGYGYTF. Here the CDR3 DNA reads TGTGCCAGCACCCCCGGGGGCGGCTATGGCTACACCTTC.

This chain connects TRBV6-5 to TRBJ2-3; 7 bases line up with TRBD2. The germline gives CDR1 MNHEY, CDR2 SVGAGI. Germline trimming cut 11 bases from V and 7 bases from J; bases unmatched to any gene: 18. CDR3 length equals 15 residues. CDR3 loop: CALGRSGDPGNTQYF. CDR3 nucleotide sequence: TGTGCCCTAGGGAGGAGCGGGGACCCCGGGAATACGCAGTATTTT.

The V gene is TRBV5-1, the J gene TRBJ2-7, with D tentatively TRBD1 or TRBD2 (5 bases each). Germline CDR1 SGHRS, CDR2 YFSETQ. The V and J ends lost 0 bases and 5 bases respectively, with 15 bases between them. The CDR3 spans 15 residues. The CDR3 DNA is TGCGCCAGCAGCTTGGCCGGGACGTTGCGCGACGAGCAGTACTTC. This sequence encodes CASSLAGTLRDEQYF.

The rearrangement joins TRBV15 to TRBJ1-1; 7 bases are a match to TRBD1. CDR1 LNHNV and CDR2 YYDKDF come from the germline V gene (reference sequence). There are 14 residues in the CDR3. V was pared by 3 bases and J by 4 bases, with 5 bases of the junction left unmatched. CDR3 DNA: TGTGCCACCAGCAGCGACAGGGTAATCACTGAAGCTTTCTTT. As protein: CATSSDRVITEAFF.

The chain combines TRBV7-2 with TRBJ2-7; 9 bases are a match to TRBD1. The length of the CDR3 is 17 residues. The trim removed 1 base at V and 2 bases at J, leaving 9 bases unmatched. Germline CDR1 SGHTA, CDR2 FQGNSA. This CDR3 reads CASSLVGGQGIPYEQYF. As DNA, the CDR3 is TGTGCCAGCAGCTTAGTAGGGGGACAGGGTATTCCCTACGAGCAGTACTTC.

This clonotype was seen a few times. The chain links TRBV6-2 or TRBV6-3 to TRBJ2-3; 7 bases line up with TRBD2. V dropped 2 bases and J dropped 2; count of bases not matched to a gene: 4. The germline gives CDR1 MNHEY, CDR2 SVGEGT. This CDR3 comprises 15 residues. The CDR3 region has the DNA TGTGCCAGCAGTTACCGCGGGGGTCCCACAGATACGCAGTATTTT. This gives the protein CASSYRGGPTDTQYF.

This clonotype appeared a few times. The rearrangement links TRBV6-6 to TRBJ1-6; D is unresolved. Per the germline V gene, CDR1 is MNHNY and CDR2 is SVGAGI (reference sequence). V was shortened by 8 bases and J by 6 bases, with 14 bases between the two germline ends. This CDR3 is 14 amino acids long. CDR3 sequence: CASGINSANSPLHF. CDR3 DNA sequence: TGTGCCAGCGGGATTAATAGTGCTAATTCACCCCTCCACTTT.

The rearrangement links TRBV7-8 to TRBJ2-3; 9 bases are a match to TRBD1. The V gene's germline CDR1 is SGHVS and CDR2 FQNEAQ. The CDR3 totals 18 residues. V shed 2 bases and J 5 bases; nucleotides not matched to a gene: 14. CDR3 nucleotide sequence: TGTGCCAGCAGCTTAAAACGGACAGGGGTTGGAGAGAAAGATACGCAGTATTTT. Amino acids: CASSLKRTGVGEKDTQYF.

This clonotype was seen at least ten times. This sequence joins TRBV7-8 and TRBJ2-1; D is uncertain. V was shortened by 2 bases and J by 6 bases, with 14 bases between the two germline ends. CDR1 is SGHVS, CDR2 FQNEAQ, per germline. This CDR3 is built from 15 residues. As DNA, the CDR3 is TGTGCCAGCAGCTTATTCGCGCAAACCATCAATGAGCAGTTCTTC. It is translated as CASSLFAQTINEQFF. Full variable domain (remainder filled in from reference TRBV7-8 and TRBJ2-1): GAGVSQSPRYKVAKRGQDVALRCDPISGHVSLFWYQQALGQGPEFLTYFQNEAQLDKSGLPSDRFFAERPEGSVSTLKIQRTQQEDSAVYLCASSLFAQTINEQFFGPGTRLTVL.

This chain links TRBV6-2 or TRBV6-3 with TRBJ2-7; D is tentatively TRBD1 or TRBD2 (5 bases each). V shed 3 bases and J shed 7 bases, with 31 bases lying between them. The CDR3 has 19 amino acids. CDR1 and CDR2 (germline): MNHEY, SVGEGT. The CDR3 loop reads CASSYIPGPGRTPRVEQYV. DNA for the CDR3: TGTGCCAGCAGTTATATCCCAGGGCCAGGACGGACCCCGCGGGTGGAGCAGTACGTC.

This clonotype was found a few times. This chain links TRBV7-3 with TRBJ2-7; a possible D gene is TRBD2 (6 bases). In germline, CDR1 is SGHTA, CDR2 FQGTGA. The CDR3 runs to 19 residues. The V end was cut by 4 bases, the J end by 2 bases, with 27 bases between. The CDR3 sequence is CASSSQTRLASEVTYEQYV. The CDR3 DNA is TGTGCCAGCAGCTCACAAACCCGCCTGGCTAGCGAAGTCACCTACGAGCAGTACGTC.